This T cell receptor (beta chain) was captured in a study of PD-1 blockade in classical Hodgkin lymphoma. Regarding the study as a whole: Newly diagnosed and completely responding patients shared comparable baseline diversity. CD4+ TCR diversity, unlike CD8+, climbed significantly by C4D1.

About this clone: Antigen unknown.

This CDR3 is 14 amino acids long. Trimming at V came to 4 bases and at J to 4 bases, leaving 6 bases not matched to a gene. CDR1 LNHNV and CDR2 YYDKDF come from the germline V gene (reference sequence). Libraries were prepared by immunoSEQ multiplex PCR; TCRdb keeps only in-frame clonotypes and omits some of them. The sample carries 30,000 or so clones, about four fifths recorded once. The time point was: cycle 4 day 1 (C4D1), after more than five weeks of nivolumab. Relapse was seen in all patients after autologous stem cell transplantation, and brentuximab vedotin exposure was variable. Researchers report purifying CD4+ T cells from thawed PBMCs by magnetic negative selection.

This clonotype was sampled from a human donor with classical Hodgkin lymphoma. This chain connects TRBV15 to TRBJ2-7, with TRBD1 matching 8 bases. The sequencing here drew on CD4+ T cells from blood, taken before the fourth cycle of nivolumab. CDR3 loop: CATSIGQGRYEQYF. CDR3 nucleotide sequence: TGTGCCACCAGCATTGGACAGGGAAGGTACGAGCAGTACTTC.